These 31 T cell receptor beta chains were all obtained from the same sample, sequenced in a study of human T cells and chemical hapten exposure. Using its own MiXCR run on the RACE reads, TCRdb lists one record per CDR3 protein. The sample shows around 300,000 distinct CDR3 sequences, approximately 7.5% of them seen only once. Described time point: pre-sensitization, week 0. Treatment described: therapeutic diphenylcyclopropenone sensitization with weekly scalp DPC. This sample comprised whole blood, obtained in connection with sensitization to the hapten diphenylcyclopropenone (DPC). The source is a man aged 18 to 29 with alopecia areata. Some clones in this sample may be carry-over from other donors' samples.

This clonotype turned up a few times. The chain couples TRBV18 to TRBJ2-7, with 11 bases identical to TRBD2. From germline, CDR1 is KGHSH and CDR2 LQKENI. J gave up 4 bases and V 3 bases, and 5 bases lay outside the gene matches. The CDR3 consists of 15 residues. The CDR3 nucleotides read TGTGCCAGCTCACCCGCTAGCGGGGGGCGGTACGAGCAGTACTTC. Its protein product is CASSPASGGRYEQYF.

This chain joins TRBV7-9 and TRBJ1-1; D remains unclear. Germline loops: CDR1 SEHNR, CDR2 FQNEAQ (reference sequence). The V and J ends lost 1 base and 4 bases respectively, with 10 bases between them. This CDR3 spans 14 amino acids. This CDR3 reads CASSLDLRGTEAFF. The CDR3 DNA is TGTGCCAGCAGCTTAGATTTACGGGGCACTGAAGCTTTCTTT.

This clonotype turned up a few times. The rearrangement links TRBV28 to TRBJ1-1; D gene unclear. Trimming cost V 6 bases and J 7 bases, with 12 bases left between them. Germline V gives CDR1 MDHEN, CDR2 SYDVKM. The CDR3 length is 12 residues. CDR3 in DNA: TGTGCCAGCAGCTTTATATACAATGAAGCTTTCTTT. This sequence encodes CASSFIYNEAFF.

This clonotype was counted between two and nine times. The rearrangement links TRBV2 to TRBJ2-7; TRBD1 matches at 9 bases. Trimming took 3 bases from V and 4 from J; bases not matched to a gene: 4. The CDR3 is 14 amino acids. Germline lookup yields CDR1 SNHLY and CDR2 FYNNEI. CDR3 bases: TGTGCCAGCAGTGAGTTGGGACAGGGATACGAGCAGTACTTC. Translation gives CASSELGQGYEQYF.

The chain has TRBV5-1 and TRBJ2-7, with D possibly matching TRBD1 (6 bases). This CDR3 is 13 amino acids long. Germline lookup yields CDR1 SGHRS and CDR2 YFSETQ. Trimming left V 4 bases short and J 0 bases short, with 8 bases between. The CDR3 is CASSADSSYEQYF. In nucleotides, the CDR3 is TGCGCCAGCAGCGCGGACAGCTCCTACGAGCAGTACTTC.

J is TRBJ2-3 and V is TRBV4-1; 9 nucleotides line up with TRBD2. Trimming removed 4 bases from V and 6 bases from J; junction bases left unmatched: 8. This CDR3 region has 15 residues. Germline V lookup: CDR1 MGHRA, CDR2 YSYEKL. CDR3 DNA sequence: TGCGCCAGCAGCCCCGGGACTAGCTCCCTGGATACGCAGTATTTT. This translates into CASSPGTSSLDTQYF.

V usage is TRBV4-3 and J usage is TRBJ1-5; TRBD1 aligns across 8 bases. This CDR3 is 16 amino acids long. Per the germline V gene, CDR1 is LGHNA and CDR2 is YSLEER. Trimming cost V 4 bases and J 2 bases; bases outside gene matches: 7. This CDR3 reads CASSRDTGQGNQPQHF. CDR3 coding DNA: TGCGCCAGCAGCCGGGACACGGGACAGGGCAATCAGCCCCAGCATTTT.

As DNA, the CDR3 is TGTGCCAGCAGAACAGCGCTTCCGCGGACTAGCACAGATACGCAGTATTTT. Translation: CASRTALPRTSTDTQYF. This chain joins TRBV7-9 and TRBJ2-3, with a possible D match to TRBD2 (5 bases). In germline, CDR1 is SEHNR, CDR2 FQNEAQ (reference sequence). The CDR3 has 17 amino acids. The V end lost 6 bases, the J end lost 0 bases, and 19 bases lay between the germline ends.

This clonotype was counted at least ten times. CDR3 amino acids: CASSQPGTRMFF. The CDR3, as DNA: TGTGCCAGCAGCCAACCTGGGACTAGGATGTTCTTC. The rearrangement links TRBV7-2 to TRBJ2-1, with TRBD2 identical over 8 bases. The J segment lost 15 bases and the V segment lost 5 bases, leaving 9 bases of the junction unmatched. The CDR3 loop spans 12 amino acids. CDR1 SGHTA and CDR2 FQGNSA come from the germline V gene.

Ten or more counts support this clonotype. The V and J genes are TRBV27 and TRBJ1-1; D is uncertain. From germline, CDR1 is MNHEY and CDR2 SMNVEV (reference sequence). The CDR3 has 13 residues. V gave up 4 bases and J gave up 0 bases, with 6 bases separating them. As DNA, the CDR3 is TGTGCCAGCAGTTCTGAAATGAACACTGAAGCTTTCTTT. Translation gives CASSSEMNTEAFF.

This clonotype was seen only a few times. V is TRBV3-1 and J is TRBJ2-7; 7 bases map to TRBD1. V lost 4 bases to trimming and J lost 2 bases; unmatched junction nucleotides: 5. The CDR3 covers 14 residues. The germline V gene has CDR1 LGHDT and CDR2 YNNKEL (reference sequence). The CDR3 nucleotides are TGTGCCAGCAGCCCCCTCACAGGGGCCTACGAGCAGTACTTC. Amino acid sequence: CASSPLTGAYEQYF.

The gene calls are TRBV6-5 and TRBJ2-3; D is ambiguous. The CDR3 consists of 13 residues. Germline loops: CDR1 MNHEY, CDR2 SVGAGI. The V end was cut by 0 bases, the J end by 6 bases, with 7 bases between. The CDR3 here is CASSYSGLDTQYF. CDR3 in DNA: TGTGCCAGCAGTTACTCGGGTCTGGATACGCAGTATTTT.

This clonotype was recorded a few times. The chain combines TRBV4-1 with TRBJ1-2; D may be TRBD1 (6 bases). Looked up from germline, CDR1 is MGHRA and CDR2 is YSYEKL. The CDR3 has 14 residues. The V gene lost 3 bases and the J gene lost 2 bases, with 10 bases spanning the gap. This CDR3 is CASSHTQGNYGYTF. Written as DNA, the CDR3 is TGCGCCAGCAGCCACACGCAGGGGAACTATGGCTACACCTTC.

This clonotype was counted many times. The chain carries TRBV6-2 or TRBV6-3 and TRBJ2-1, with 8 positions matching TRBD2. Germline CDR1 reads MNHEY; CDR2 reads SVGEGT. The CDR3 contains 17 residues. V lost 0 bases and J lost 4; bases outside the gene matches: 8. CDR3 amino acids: CASSYSIRVAGYNEQFF. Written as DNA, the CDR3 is TGTGCCAGCAGTTACTCGATTCGAGTAGCGGGGTACAATGAGCAGTTCTTC.

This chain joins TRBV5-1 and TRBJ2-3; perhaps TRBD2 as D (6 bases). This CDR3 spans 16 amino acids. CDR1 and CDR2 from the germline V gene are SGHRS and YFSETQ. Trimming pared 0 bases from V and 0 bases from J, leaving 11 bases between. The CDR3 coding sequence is TGCGCCAGCAGCTTGGGACGGGAGACTAGCACAGATACGCAGTATTTT. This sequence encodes CASSLGRETSTDTQYF.

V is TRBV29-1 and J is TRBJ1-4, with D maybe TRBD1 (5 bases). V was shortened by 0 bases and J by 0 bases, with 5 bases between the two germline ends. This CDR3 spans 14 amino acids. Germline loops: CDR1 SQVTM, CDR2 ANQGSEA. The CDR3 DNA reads TGCAGCGTTGAAGACAGGGCAACTAATGAAAAACTGTTTTTT. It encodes CSVEDRATNEKLFF.

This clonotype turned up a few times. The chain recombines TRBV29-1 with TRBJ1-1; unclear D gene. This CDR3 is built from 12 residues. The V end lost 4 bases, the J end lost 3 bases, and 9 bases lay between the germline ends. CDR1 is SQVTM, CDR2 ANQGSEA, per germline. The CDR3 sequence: CSVVFPDTEAFF. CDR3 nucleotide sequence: TGCAGCGTTGTGTTCCCAGACACTGAAGCTTTCTTT.

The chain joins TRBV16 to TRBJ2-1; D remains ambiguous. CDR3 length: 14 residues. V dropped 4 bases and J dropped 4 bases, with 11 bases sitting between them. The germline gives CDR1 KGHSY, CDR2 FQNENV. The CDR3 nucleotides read TGTGCCAGCAGCCCACAGCTAACTTACAATGAGCAGTTCTTC. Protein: CASSPQLTYNEQFF.

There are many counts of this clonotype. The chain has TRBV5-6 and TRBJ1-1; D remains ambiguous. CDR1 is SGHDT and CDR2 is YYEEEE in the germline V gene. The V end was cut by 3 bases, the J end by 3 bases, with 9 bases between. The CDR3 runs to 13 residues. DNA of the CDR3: TGTGCCAGCAGCTGGACGGAGTACACTGAAGCTTTCTTT. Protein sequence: CASSWTEYTEAFF.

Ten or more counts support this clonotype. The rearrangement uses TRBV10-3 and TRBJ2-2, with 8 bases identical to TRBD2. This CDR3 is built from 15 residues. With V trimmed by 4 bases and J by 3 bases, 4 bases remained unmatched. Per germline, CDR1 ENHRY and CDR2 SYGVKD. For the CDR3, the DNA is TGTGCCATCAGTGCCCCGGGGGGGCACACCGGGGAGCTGTTTTTT. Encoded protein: CAISAPGGHTGELFF.

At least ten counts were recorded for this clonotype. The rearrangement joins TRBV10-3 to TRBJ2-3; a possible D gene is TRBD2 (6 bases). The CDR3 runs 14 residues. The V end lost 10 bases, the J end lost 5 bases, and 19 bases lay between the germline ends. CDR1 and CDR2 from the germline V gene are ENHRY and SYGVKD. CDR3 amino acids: CATTSSERGDTQYF. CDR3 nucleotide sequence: TGTGCCACGACCTCTAGCGAACGGGGAGATACGCAGTATTTT.

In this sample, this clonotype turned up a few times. The CDR3 loop reads CASSIPGGRTEAFF. In DNA, the CDR3 is TGTGCCAGCAGCATCCCAGGGGGCCGGACTGAAGCTTTCTTT. The chain links TRBV28 to TRBJ1-1; 8 bases align to TRBD1. V trimming: 6 bases; J trimming: 5 bases; junction bases outside the gene matches: 8. Germline values: CDR1 MDHEN, CDR2 SYDVKM. The CDR3 length is 14 residues. Supplemented by reference TRBV28 and TRBJ1-1, the full variable domain reads DVKVTQSSRYLVKRTGEKVFLECVQDMDHENMFWYRQDPGLGLRLIYFSYDVKMKEKGDIPEGYSVSREKKERFSLILESASTNQTSMYLCASSIPGGRTEAFFGQGTRLTVV.

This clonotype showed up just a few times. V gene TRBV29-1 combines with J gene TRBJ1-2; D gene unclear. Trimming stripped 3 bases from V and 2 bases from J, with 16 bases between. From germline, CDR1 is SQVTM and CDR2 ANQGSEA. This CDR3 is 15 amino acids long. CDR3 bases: TGCAGCGTTGAGGGAAGGATAGACCTGAACTATGGCTACACCTTC. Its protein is CSVEGRIDLNYGYTF.

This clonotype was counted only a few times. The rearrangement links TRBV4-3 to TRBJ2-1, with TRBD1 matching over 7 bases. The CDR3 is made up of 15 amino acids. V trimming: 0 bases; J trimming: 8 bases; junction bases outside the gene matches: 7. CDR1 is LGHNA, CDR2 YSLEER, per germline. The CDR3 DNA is TGCGCCAGCAGCCAAGAGAGGGCAGGGGGACATGAGCAGTTCTTC. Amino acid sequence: CASSQERAGGHEQFF.

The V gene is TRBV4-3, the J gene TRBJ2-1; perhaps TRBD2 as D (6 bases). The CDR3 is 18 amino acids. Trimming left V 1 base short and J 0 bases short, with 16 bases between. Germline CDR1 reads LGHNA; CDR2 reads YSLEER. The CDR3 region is CASSQAAGGVSSYNEQFF. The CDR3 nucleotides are TGCGCCAGCAGCCAAGCCGCGGGCGGGGTCAGCTCCTACAATGAGCAGTTCTTC.

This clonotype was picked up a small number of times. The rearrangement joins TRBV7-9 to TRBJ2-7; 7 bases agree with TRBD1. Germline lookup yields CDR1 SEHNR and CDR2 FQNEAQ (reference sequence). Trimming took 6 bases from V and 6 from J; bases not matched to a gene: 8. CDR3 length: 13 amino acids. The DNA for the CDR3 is TGTGCCAGCAGTCTCCCGGGACAGTTCGAGCAGTACGTC. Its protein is CASSLPGQFEQYV.

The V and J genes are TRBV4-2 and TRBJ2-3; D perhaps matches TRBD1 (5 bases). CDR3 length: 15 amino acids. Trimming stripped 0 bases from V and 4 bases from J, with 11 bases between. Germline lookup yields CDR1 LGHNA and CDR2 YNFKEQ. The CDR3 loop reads CASSQDSGFPDTQYF. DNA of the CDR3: TGTGCCAGCAGCCAAGATTCAGGGTTCCCAGATACGCAGTATTTT.

The CDR3 protein is CASSRQGLGSYEQYF. In DNA form, the CDR3 reads TGTGCCAGCAGCAGACAGGGGCTAGGGTCATACGAGCAGTACTTC. The chain joins TRBV28 to TRBJ2-7, with 8 bases aligning to TRBD1. V was pared by 6 bases and J by 4 bases, with 11 bases of the junction left unmatched. Germline CDR1 reads MDHEN; CDR2 reads SYDVKM. This CDR3 has 15 amino acids.

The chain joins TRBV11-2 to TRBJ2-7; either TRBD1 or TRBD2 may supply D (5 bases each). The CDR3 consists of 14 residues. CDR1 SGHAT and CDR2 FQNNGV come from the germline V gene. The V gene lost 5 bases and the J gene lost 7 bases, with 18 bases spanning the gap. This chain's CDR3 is CASSPLRGKNEQYF. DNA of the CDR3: TGTGCCAGCAGCCCACTCCGGGGCAAGAATGAGCAGTACTTC. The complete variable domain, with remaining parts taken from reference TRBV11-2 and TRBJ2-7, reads EAGVAQSPRYKIIEKRQSVAFWCNPISGHATLYWYQQILGQGPKLLIQFQNNGVVDDSQLPKDRFSAERLKGVDSTLKIQPAKLEDSAVYLCASSPLRGKNEQYFGPGTRLTVT.

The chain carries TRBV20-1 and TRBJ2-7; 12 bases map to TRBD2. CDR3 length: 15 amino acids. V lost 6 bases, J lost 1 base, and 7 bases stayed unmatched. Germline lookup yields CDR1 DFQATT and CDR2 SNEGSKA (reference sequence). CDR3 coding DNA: TGCAGTGCCCGCCGACTAGCGGGGGCGTCCTACGAGCAGTACTTC. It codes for CSARRLAGASYEQYF.

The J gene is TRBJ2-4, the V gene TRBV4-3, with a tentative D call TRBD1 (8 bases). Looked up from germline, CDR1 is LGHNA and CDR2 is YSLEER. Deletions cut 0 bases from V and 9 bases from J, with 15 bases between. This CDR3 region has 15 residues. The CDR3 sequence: CASSQEDRGGGIQYF. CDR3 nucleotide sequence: TGCGCCAGCAGCCAAGAAGACAGGGGAGGGGGCATTCAGTACTTC.